This section outlines one TCR beta chain sequence together with its context. The target of this receptor is not known. No quality values exist for individual bases; no much larger clone is one base distant. These data originate in a study of cytomegalovirus exposure and HLA in healthy donors (TCRdb year 2017). Background on the whole study: In an earlier analysis of roughly 590 of the donors, 250 to 300 Gb of sequence data and some 100 million unique TCR beta sequences from about 190 million T cells were reported. To predict cytomegalovirus infection status, the study combined high-throughput TCR immunosequencing, statistical association of individual TCRs with disease status, and machine learning. Donor age, sex, ethnicity and CMV serostatus were compiled alongside the repertoire data. Among the roughly 410 genotyped donors, more than 70% belonged to the genetic ancestry cluster associated with self-reported Caucasian donors. The study aimed to test whether signatures of past pathogen exposure could be identified by cataloging public T cell receptors. The study profiled the T cell repertoires of hundreds of subjects by immunosequencing and related them to cytomegalovirus serostatus. All discovery cohort repertoires had been generated using a single sequencing platform. Genome-wide SNP genotypes for about 65% of the roughly 670 donors were used in a later genetic analysis, which treated that subset as a discovery cohort. Across 300 to 500 genotyped donors of the cohort, an average of about 250,000 unique TCR beta nucleotide sequences per donor were sequenced, and approximately 19% of those sequences were non-productive. An early release that covered about 600 HLA-typed donors contained around 300 gigabases of sequencing data and 65 million to 100 million unique TCR sequences. To decide whether each TCR beta V gene segment behaved as functional or pseudogenic, an earlier analysis of some 540 of the donors relied on high-throughput TCR beta sequencing. In a later analysis, previously published TCR beta repertoires from 600 to 850 donors were re-analyzed and high-resolution HLA genotyping was added so that TCR occurrence patterns could be studied. HLA typing covered class I and class II loci at four-digit resolution. Typing coverage differed by locus: A, B, C, DRB1 and DQB1 were typed in roughly 620-630 donors, DQA1 in approximately 520, DPA1 in 600 to 610, and DPB1 in about 450. Several DR-DQ haplotypes were handled as single units for association and clustering because linkage in the cohort was strong. A separate validation cohort of approximately 130 different subjects was used in addition to the 666-subject first cohort. The later analysis used no new phenotypic data to find candidate immune exposures, relying instead on TCR beta sequences and their occurrence across donors.

The cohort comprised around 690 healthy bone marrow donors. At the time of sampling, every cohort member was nominally healthy, though immune exposures that went unrecorded were likely present. The donor was CMV seronegative and belonged to the group of approximately 320 seronegative cohort members. Every donor gave a peripheral blood sample, and the peripheral blood mononuclear cells from that sample were used for TCR beta sequencing. Genomic DNA was extracted from the blood cell samples with the Qiagen DNeasy Blood Extraction Kit. The receptor library was made with the immunoSEQ multiplex PCR assay. A mixture of 60 forward primers for TCR Vbeta segments and 13 reverse primers for TCR Jbeta segments was used in the multiplex PCR. The CDR3 region of rearranged TCR beta genes was amplified from genomic DNA by a multiplex PCR assay. The amplified TCR beta libraries were sequenced on the Illumina HiSeq System as 87-base-pair reads. In the authors' own workflow: A later analysis tallied around 82 million unique TCR beta chains across the 660 or so repertoires, and about 10 million of those chains were shared by two or more donors. A nearest-neighbor algorithm error-corrected the raw reads and collapsed the reads into unique sequences, merging closely related sequences to remove PCR and sequencing errors. CDR3 sequences were aligned to IMGT reference sequences to assign V, D and J gene segments. Each retained sequence needed at least a six-nucleotide match to both a V gene segment and a J gene segment. Rearrangements were called productive when the CDR3 lacked stop codons and stayed in frame with V and J; all others were non-productive. Following IMGT convention, CDR3 was defined as the stretch from the second conserved V-encoded cysteine to the conserved J-encoded phenylalanine. In an earlier analysis of around 540 of the donors, sequences lacking an unambiguous match to a single V gene segment were excluded. An earlier analysis of fewer than 650 of the donors classified V segments as functional when productive rearrangements were above 56.7% and as segregating when the standard deviation between donors was above 5%. A statistical classification framework was developed to diagnose cytomegalovirus status using the catalog of TCR beta chain sequences. V and J gene assignment, in a later analysis, came from comparing TCR nucleotide sequences with IMGT/GENE-DB human TR gene sequences. A later analysis assigned CDR3 sequences and most-parsimonious VDJ recombination scenarios with the TCRdist pipeline. In a later analysis, each TCR beta chain was defined by its CDR3 amino acid sequence together with its V-gene family, and reads lacking a unique V-gene family were excluded. A later analysis removed several hundred highly shared, low-generation-probability nucleotide sequences to deal with suspected cross-contamination and a sequencing artifact. In a later analysis, a clonal expansion index was calculated for each public chain from normalized within-repertoire ranks of inferred template counts. A later analysis computed generation probabilities with a VDJ recombination model fitted to out-of-frame rearrangements, and checked the results against IGoR. Hypergeometric tests were used in a later analysis to score TCR-TCR, TCR-HLA and TCR-CMV co-occurrence, with a repertoire-size bias correction applied to the TCR pairs. To estimate false discovery rates, a later analysis permuted the HLA or CMV assignments 20 times. In a later analysis, co-occurring TCRs were grouped with DBSCAN, and TCRdist sequence similarity was added when clustering was performed within HLA-allele-positive subsets. Co-occurrence clustering excluded repertoires with fewer than 30,000 or more than 120,000 public chains, plus five with anomalous nucleotide sharing. TCRdb mirrors the immuneACCESS table, restricted to in-frame sequences. Some clones are absent from its copies; in checked studies, under half trace to an unresolved V gene, and the reason for the others is unknown. From that table come the V and J calls and clone size; the DNA was used to work out D and trimming. Across this sample there are about 150,000 clones, with roughly 73% seen only once. Around 1.3% of the sample rests with the top ten.

Points the paper makes about the study in general: Across donors, most TCR sequences were observed very rarely, whereas some public TCRs were present in many individuals. In vitro tests confirmed that a few of the cytomegalovirus-associated TCR beta chains recognize cytomegalovirus antigens. In an earlier analysis of under 600 of the donors, most TCR beta V segments were observed in productive rearrangements about 90% or about 30% of the time, broadly matching IMGT annotations. Because the 87-base-pair reads could not distinguish some IMGT-functional V segments, including TRBV6-2 and TRBV6-3, those segments were excluded. An association between a missense DCLRE1C variant and V-gene and J-gene trimming of TCR beta chains was found in a later genetic analysis and replicated in an independent cohort. A later analysis reported that several top co-occurrence clusters appeared linked to parvovirus B19, influenza, CMV and Epstein-Barr virus. A further reported finding was that TCR beta sequences accurately predicted the HLA-A and HLA-B alleles for most subjects in the first cohort. Linkage disequilibrium might explain the correlated functional status among segregating V segments, but an unknown experimental factor could not be ruled out. In the study, 150 to 200 TCR beta chains were listed as associated with cytomegalovirus. The earlier analysis of about 600 of the donors excluded roughly 16 rarely observed V segments, including chromosome 9 orphons, because counts were too low. The only immune exposure information available for the cohort was CMV serostatus. A later genetic analysis reported fewer N-insertions in productive TCRs among donors in an Asian-associated ancestry cluster than the roughly 720-donor mean. Because some donors lacked HLA typing at each locus, the association tests relied only on the typed subset. A cluster of highly shared sequence variants was judged likely to be a technical artifact of the sequencing pipeline. Strong co-occurrence of HLA alleles, especially DR and DQ, made assigning TCR associations to individual alleles difficult. According to the authors, the approach could potentially be generalized to other disease states and immunological phenotypes. The presence/absence analyses assumed that sequencing depth was roughly uniform across donors, and that assumption may not be true. In a later analysis, HLA-associated TCR beta chains were found to be more clonally expanded and to have lower generation probabilities than equally common non-associated chains. The classifier was reported to diagnose cytomegalovirus status with high specificity and sensitivity in both the original and validation cohorts. A later analysis associated 15,000 to 20,000 TCR beta sequences with specific HLA alleles at a false discovery rate of 0.05. The cohort was sequenced for TCR beta chains only, and without alpha or paired-chain data the features that could be detected were limited. A later analysis found that most CMV-associated TCR beta chains appeared HLA-restricted, with HLA associations seemingly driven largely by CMV exposure. According to a later analysis, TCR association rates differed among HLA loci, with DRB1 alleles showing the most associated TCRs and HLA-C alleles showing the fewest.

The CDR1 and CDR2 encoded by the germline V gene (reference sequence) are MNHEY and SMNVEV. V is trimmed back by 5 bases and J by 5 bases, and the junction contains 13 bases that no gene match accounts for. Counted from cysteine to phenylalanine, this CDR3 has 17 amino acids. Only CDR3 DNA remains: 51 bases, in frame from the first base. This clonotype was obtained from a woman aged 30 to 39 in good health and CMV-seronegative. The sample taken for sequencing was PBMCs. Recombination joined TRBV27 with TRBJ2-3, with 10 bases matching TRBD1. The DNA sequence is TGTGCCAGCAGTGGCTTTGACAGGGGGCAGGGGGGAGATACGCAGTATTTT. The resulting protein is CASSGFDRGQGGDTQYF.